One T cell receptor (beta chain) is described in this entry. From germline, CDR1 is MNHNY and CDR2 SVGAGI (reference sequence). Deletions cut 6 bases from V and 1 base from J, with 9 bases between. This CDR3 has 14 residues. One entry per CDR3 protein, called by TCRdb with MiXCR from the RT-PCR reads. This sample has approximately 720,000 distinct CDR3 sequences, with approximately 15% found just once. The source of this sequence is a female donor in good health, serving as a healthy control. The chain couples TRBV6-6 to TRBJ1-4; D gene ambiguous. Sequencing used memory CD4+ T cells from blood. The CDR3 region is CASSLHGTNEKLFF. The CDR3 bases are TGTGCCAGCAGCCTTCACGGAACTAATGAAAAACTGTTTTTT.